A selection of T cell receptor beta chains follows, all from one sample in a study of CD8 T cells in Susac syndrome. TCRdb processed the immunoSEQ multiplex PCR reads anew with MiXCR; each CDR3 protein has one entry. This repertoire shows hundreds of thousands of distinct CDR3 sequences, around 93% found once; its top ten account for 0.15% to 0.2%. The material sequenced was CD4+ T cells from PBMCs. The source is a human donor with Susac syndrome. CDR3s include the opening cysteine and the closing phenylalanine or tryptophan. D genes are given only for firm matches. Rows give clone size only sometimes, using once, few, many, or a class for an expanded clone.

clone_size: .; v_call: TRBV9; d_call: .; j_call: TRBJ2-1; cdr3_nt: TGTGCCAGCAGCGTAGGGGGCAGGGGCGGAAATGAGCAGTTCTTC; cdr3_aa: CASSVGGRGGNEQFF
clone_size: .; v_call: TRBV12-3/TRBV12-4; d_call: .; j_call: TRBJ1-1; cdr3_nt: TGTGCCAGCAGTTTGTATAGATTGCTTGGAGCTTTCTTT; cdr3_aa: CASSLYRLLGAFF
clone_size: .; v_call: TRBV6-6; d_call: TRBD1; j_call: TRBJ1-1; cdr3_nt: TGTGCCAGCAACGCCCGACAGGGGGCCGAGCTGACTGAAGCTTTCTTT; cdr3_aa: CASNARQGAELTEAFF
clone_size: .; v_call: TRBV30; d_call: .; j_call: TRBJ1-2; cdr3_nt: TGTGCCTGGAGTGCGGACAGTGGAAAAGGGTATGGCTACACCTTC; cdr3_aa: CAWSADSGKGYGYTF
clone_size: .; v_call: TRBV6-2/TRBV6-3; d_call: .; j_call: TRBJ1-2; cdr3_nt: TGTGCCAGCAGTTACGCAGGGACCGGTGGCTACACCTTC; cdr3_aa: CASSYAGTGGYTF
clone_size: .; v_call: TRBV7-2; d_call: .; j_call: TRBJ1-2; cdr3_nt: TGTGCCAGCAGCAAGGGATCTAGTAACTATGGCTACACCTTC; cdr3_aa: CASSKGSSNYGYTF
clone_size: once; v_call: TRBV30; d_call: .; j_call: TRBJ1-6; cdr3_nt: TGTGCCTTACAGGGACCGGTGGATAATTCACCCCTCCACTTT; cdr3_aa: CALQGPVDNSPLHF
clone_size: .; v_call: TRBV9; d_call: TRBD1; j_call: TRBJ1-2; cdr3_nt: TGTGCCAGCAGCTTCGACAGGGCAGGAGGCTACACCTTC; cdr3_aa: CASSFDRAGGYTF
clone_size: .; v_call: TRBV20-1; d_call: TRBD2; j_call: TRBJ2-2; cdr3_nt: TGCAGTGCCCCCTCCCTAGCGGGGGACACCGGGGAGCTGTTTTTT; cdr3_aa: CSAPSLAGDTGELFF
clone_size: once; v_call: TRBV9; d_call: .; j_call: TRBJ2-7; cdr3_nt: TGTGCCAGCAGCGTATCGGCTACGTCCTACGAGCAGTACTTC; cdr3_aa: CASSVSATSYEQYF
clone_size: .; v_call: TRBV15; d_call: .; j_call: TRBJ2-3; cdr3_nt: TGTGCCACCAGCAGAGATAGAGGACGAGTTACAGATACGCAGTATTTT; cdr3_aa: CATSRDRGRVTDTQYF
clone_size: once; v_call: TRBV30; d_call: .; j_call: TRBJ2-3; cdr3_nt: TGTGCCTGGAGTGTCAATTTCGTGGGGCGGGGTAAACATACGCAGTATTTT; cdr3_aa: CAWSVNFVGRGKHTQYF
clone_size: .; v_call: TRBV12-3/TRBV12-4; d_call: .; j_call: TRBJ1-6; cdr3_nt: TGTGCCAGCAGTTTAATTGGGGGGGAGTCCCTCCACTTT; cdr3_aa: CASSLIGGESLHF
clone_size: .; v_call: TRBV20-1; d_call: .; j_call: TRBJ1-5; cdr3_nt: TGCAGTGCTAGAGAAGGCGGGGAGGATCAGCCCCAGCATTTT; cdr3_aa: CSAREGGEDQPQHF
clone_size: once; v_call: TRBV28; d_call: TRBD2; j_call: TRBJ2-2; cdr3_nt: TGTGCCAGCAGTTTTCAGCGGGGGGACAACACCGGGGAGCTGTTTTTT; cdr3_aa: CASSFQRGDNTGELFF
clone_size: .; v_call: TRBV18; d_call: .; j_call: TRBJ1-2; cdr3_nt: TGTGCCAGCTCACCAGGGGGTGGCGAAGGCTACACCTTC; cdr3_aa: CASSPGGGEGYTF
clone_size: .; v_call: TRBV30; d_call: TRBD1; j_call: TRBJ2-2; cdr3_nt: TGTGCCTGGAGCCGGGACCAGGGGGCAACCGGGGAGCTGTTTTTT; cdr3_aa: CAWSRDQGATGELFF
clone_size: .; v_call: TRBV6-2/TRBV6-3; d_call: .; j_call: TRBJ1-6; cdr3_nt: TGTGCCAGCTTAAGGCGCCTGGAGAATTCACCCCTCCACTTT; cdr3_aa: CASLRRLENSPLHF
clone_size: .; v_call: TRBV6-1; d_call: TRBD2; j_call: TRBJ2-1; cdr3_nt: TGTGCCAGCCGGACTAGCGGGGACAATGAGCAGTTCTTC; cdr3_aa: CASRTSGDNEQFF
clone_size: .; v_call: TRBV30; d_call: TRBD1; j_call: TRBJ1-4; cdr3_nt: TGTGCCTGGAGTGTATTTCAGGGGGAACGAAAACTGTTTTTT; cdr3_aa: CAWSVFQGERKLFF
clone_size: .; v_call: TRBV18; d_call: .; j_call: TRBJ1-2; cdr3_nt: TGTGCCAGCTCACCACCGGATGGGGGCTACACCTTC; cdr3_aa: CASSPPDGGYTF
clone_size: .; v_call: TRBV6-1; d_call: .; j_call: TRBJ2-2; cdr3_nt: TGTGCCAGCAGTGAATGGGGGACCGGGGAGCTGTTTTTT; cdr3_aa: CASSEWGTGELFF
clone_size: once; v_call: TRBV2; d_call: TRBD1; j_call: TRBJ1-6; cdr3_nt: TGTGCCAGGCAACAGGGGAGCTCCTATAATTCACCCCTCCACTTT; cdr3_aa: CARQQGSSYNSPLHF
clone_size: .; v_call: TRBV29-1; d_call: .; j_call: TRBJ2-1; cdr3_nt: TGCAGCGTTGGGAGTAATGAGCAGTTCTTC; cdr3_aa: CSVGSNEQFF
clone_size: .; v_call: TRBV25-1; d_call: TRBD1; j_call: TRBJ1-1; cdr3_nt: TGTGCCAGCAGTCCACGGACAGGGGGCAGGAGGAGCACTGAAGCTTTCTTT; cdr3_aa: CASSPRTGGRRSTEAFF
clone_size: .; v_call: TRBV30; d_call: TRBD2; j_call: TRBJ2-5; cdr3_nt: TGTGCCTGGAGTCCACGGACTAGCGGGGAAGAGACCCAGTACTTC; cdr3_aa: CAWSPRTSGEETQYF
clone_size: .; v_call: TRBV15; d_call: TRBD1; j_call: TRBJ1-1; cdr3_nt: TGTGCCACCAGCGCGGGCGGGACAGCGTTTGACAACACTGAAGCTTTCTTT; cdr3_aa: CATSAGGTAFDNTEAFF
clone_size: .; v_call: TRBV7-9; d_call: .; j_call: TRBJ1-2; cdr3_nt: TGTGCCAGCAGCTTAGCAATTGGGGACGTGAATGGCTACACCTTC; cdr3_aa: CASSLAIGDVNGYTF
clone_size: once; v_call: TRBV20-1; d_call: .; j_call: TRBJ1-5; cdr3_nt: TGCAGTGCTAGCGGACAGTTTTATAGCAATCAGCCCCAGCATTTT; cdr3_aa: CSASGQFYSNQPQHF